One and the same sample provided the 29 T cell receptor beta chains below, sequenced in a study of cytomegalovirus exposure and HLA in healthy donors. Use of 60 Vbeta and 13 Jbeta primers characterized the PCR. Here immunoSEQ multiplex PCR was the method, and the copy in TCRdb shows in-frame clones only, minus some. The table lists about 120,000 clones, 75% to 90% of them singletons. The specimen was PBMCs. The receptor set was obtained from a female donor in good health and CMV-seropositive.

This chain uses TRBV20-1 with TRBJ1-1, with D uncertain. V was pared by 5 bases and J by 10 bases, with 11 bases between. This CDR3 has 10 residues. Germline V lookup: CDR1 DFQATT, CDR2 SNEGSKA (reference sequence). CDR3 amino acids: CSAPGGRAFF. CDR3 coding DNA: TGCAGTGCTCCGGGAGGCAGAGCTTTCTTT.

The chain joins TRBV6-1 to TRBJ2-7; the match to TRBD2 covers 10 bases. V lost 0 bases and J lost 5; bases outside the gene matches: 4. Germline V gives CDR1 MNHNS, CDR2 SASEGT. This CDR3 has 15 amino acids. The DNA for the CDR3 is TGTGCCAGCAGTGAAGCTAGGACTAGCGGACACGAGCAGTACTTC. Its translation is CASSEARTSGHEQYF.

The V and J genes are TRBV18 and TRBJ1-1, with D tentatively TRBD1 (5 bases). Germline V gene sequence: CDR1 KGHSH, CDR2 LQKENI. CDR3 length: 15 residues. The germline V and J ends were trimmed by 0 bases and 2 bases, with 10 bases remaining between them. CDR3 bases: TGTGCCAGCTCACCACCGAGCAGGGAAAACACTGAAGCTTTCTTT. This codes for CASSPPSRENTEAFF. The full variable domain, with the rest looked up from reference TRBV18 and TRBJ1-1, is NAGVMQNPRHLVRRRGQEARLRCSPMKGHSHVYWYRQLPEEGLKFMVYLQKENIIDESGMPKERFSAEFPKEGPSILRIQQVVRGDSAAYFCASSPPSRENTEAFFGQGTRLTVV.

In this sample, this clone turned up once. The chain couples TRBV30 to TRBJ1-5, with a possible D match to TRBD1 (6 bases). The germline V and J ends were trimmed by 3 bases and 5 bases, with 14 bases remaining between them. The CDR3 extends over 14 amino acids. Germline V gene sequence: CDR1 GTSNPN, CDR2 SVGIG (reference sequence). CDR3 sequence (DNA): TGTGCCTGGAGACGTAAACAGGGAGATCAGCCCCAGCATTTT. Residues: CAWRRKQGDQPQHF. Based on the CDR3 plus reference TRBV30 and TRBJ1-5, the full variable domain is SQTIHQWPATLVQPVGSPLSLECTVEGTSNPNLYWYRQAAGRGLQLLFYSVGIGQISSEVPQNLSASRPQDRQFILSSKKLLLSDSGFYLCAWRRKQGDQPQHFGDGTRLSIL.

V gene TRBV19 combines with J gene TRBJ2-7; 7 nucleotides line up with TRBD1. This CDR3 region has 14 residues. Per the germline V gene, CDR1 is LNHDA and CDR2 is SQIVND (reference sequence). V trimming: 5 bases; J trimming: 2 bases; junction bases outside the gene matches: 6. The CDR3 sequence: CASSFSGQAYEQYF. CDR3 nucleotide sequence: TGTGCCAGTAGTTTCTCCGGACAGGCCTACGAGCAGTACTTC.

The gene calls are TRBV11-1 and TRBJ2-5; tentative D call: TRBD1 (5 bases). In germline, CDR1 is SGHAT, CDR2 FQDESV (reference sequence). There are 18 residues in the CDR3. V was cut by 1 base and J by 0 bases, with 18 bases left in between. CDR3 nucleotide sequence: TGTGCCAGCAGCTTAGAAAGTTGGGCACAGGCGTACCAAGAGACCCAGTACTTC. Encoded protein: CASSLESWAQAYQETQYF. The full variable domain, completed using reference TRBV11-1 and TRBJ2-5, is EAEVAQSPRYKITEKSQAVAFWCDPISGHATLYWYRQILGQGPELLVQFQDESVVDDSQLPKDRFSAERLKGVDSTLKIQPAELGDSAMYLCASSLESWAQAYQETQYFGPGTRLLVL.

V usage is TRBV5-8 and J usage is TRBJ2-5; tentative D call: TRBD1 (6 bases). The CDR3 runs 13 residues. Germline V gene lookup returns CDR1 SGHTS and CDR2 YDEGEE. Trimming took 6 bases from V and 2 from J, leaving 11 bases between them. CDR3 DNA: TGTGCCAGCATCAAACAGGGACAAGAGACCCAGTACTTC. Protein sequence: CASIKQGQETQYF.

The chain has TRBV13 and TRBJ2-5, with D perhaps matching TRBD1 (5 bases). The J call is doubtful: the DNA matches TRBJ2-7 better. Germline CDR1 reads PRHDT; CDR2 reads FYEKMQ (reference sequence). The CDR3 runs to 16 residues. The CDR3 region is CASSPTLGQSSYEQYF. As DNA, the CDR3 is TGTGCCAGCAGCCCTACTCTGGGGCAGAGCTCCTACGAGCAGTACTTC.

This chain links TRBV19 with TRBJ1-6; no clear D. The CDR3 is 15 amino acids. V was pared by 7 bases and J by 7 bases, with 17 bases between. Germline CDR1 is LNHDA and CDR2 is SQIVND (reference sequence). The CDR3 bases are TGTGCCAGTACTCCCGACGGGGTAGCAAATTCACCCCTCCACTTT. The encoded protein is CASTPDGVANSPLHF.

The chain has TRBV10-3 and TRBJ2-5; D perhaps matches TRBD2 (5 bases). This CDR3 is 13 amino acids long. Trimming took 7 bases from V and 4 from J, leaving 13 bases between them. From germline, CDR1 is ENHRY and CDR2 SYGVKD. The CDR3 DNA reads TGTGCCATCAAGCAGTTCGAGGGAGAGACCCAGTACTTC. It is translated as CAIKQFEGETQYF.

The chain uses TRBV19 and TRBJ1-5; tentatively, D is TRBD1 (5 bases). V was pared by 3 bases and J by 6 bases, with 12 bases between. The CDR3 sequence is 14 residues long. In germline, CDR1 is LNHDA, CDR2 SQIVND (reference sequence). The CDR3 sequence is CASSMGGGGQPQHF. The DNA of the CDR3 is TGTGCCAGTAGTATGGGGGGGGGAGGTCAGCCCCAGCATTTT.

The gene calls are TRBV6-1 and TRBJ1-3, with D possibly being TRBD1 (6 bases). Between the trimmed V and J ends, which lost 7 bases and 4 bases, there was a span of 17 bases. This CDR3 is built from 15 residues. Germline V CDR1 and CDR2: MNHNS, SASEGT. The CDR3 DNA reads as TGTGCCAGCATCACCCCCGGACAGCCGGGAAACACCATATATTTT. It translates to CASITPGQPGNTIYF.

The rearrangement links TRBV11-2 to TRBJ2-7; a possible D gene is TRBD2 (7 bases). The CDR3 contains 14 residues. Per the germline V gene, CDR1 is SGHAT and CDR2 is FQNNGV. Between the trimmed V and J ends, which lost 5 bases and 5 bases, there was a span of 16 bases. CDR3 DNA sequence: TGTGCCAGCAGCCCTTTACGGGGGGCAAACGAGCAGTACTTC. Encoded protein: CASSPLRGANEQYF.

This clone was seen a few times. The CDR3: CASSIRDWSPLHF. DNA for the CDR3: TGTGCCAGTAGTATCAGGGACTGGTCACCCCTCCACTTT. The chain joins TRBV19 to TRBJ1-6, with TRBD1 as a possible D gene (5 bases). V lost 3 bases and J 10 bases, leaving 10 bases between the germline ends. Germline lookup yields CDR1 LNHDA and CDR2 SQIVND (reference sequence). The CDR3 has 13 amino acids.

The genes are TRBV6-5 and TRBJ1-3; no clear D gene. With 2 bases removed from V and 0 bases from J, the gap between germline ends came to 5 bases. CDR3 length: 14 residues. The germline V gene encodes CDR1 MNHEY and CDR2 SVGAGI. CDR3 sequence: CASSYASSGNTIYF. CDR3 nucleotide sequence: TGTGCCAGCAGTTACGCTAGCTCTGGAAACACCATATATTTT.

The table lists this clone with a count of one. J is TRBJ1-6 and V is TRBV18; 7 bases agree with TRBD1. V was pared by 1 base and J by 0 bases, with 6 bases of the junction left unmatched. The CDR3 totals 18 residues. Germline V lookup: CDR1 KGHSH, CDR2 LQKENI. Written as DNA, the CDR3 is TGTGCCAGCTCACCACGGGGGACAGCGAGCTCCTATAATTCACCCCTCCACTTT. This codes for CASSPRGTASSYNSPLHF.

This chain connects TRBV7-3 to TRBJ1-1; D is possibly TRBD1 (6 bases). Germline V gene lookup returns CDR1 SGHTA and CDR2 FQGTGA. The CDR3 length is 14 residues. The germline V and J ends were trimmed by 6 bases and 7 bases, with 18 bases remaining between them. In DNA form, the CDR3 reads TGTGCCAGCAGTTACAGGGCGGGAGGCAGTGAAGCTTTCTTT. Protein: CASSYRAGGSEAFF.

This clone was seen a single time. This chain uses TRBV6-1 with TRBJ2-2; the match to TRBD1 covers 7 bases. Germline lookup yields CDR1 MNHNS and CDR2 SASEGT. Losses at the gene ends were 6 bases for V and 0 bases for J; bases not matched to a gene: 4. This CDR3 comprises 15 residues. The CDR3 sequence is CASSSGTANTGELFF. CDR3 DNA: TGTGCCAGCAGCTCCGGGACAGCGAACACCGGGGAGCTGTTTTTT.

This sequence joins TRBV6-6 and TRBJ2-5; 10 bases align to TRBD1. V trimming: 0 bases; J trimming: 5 bases; junction bases outside the gene matches: 3. Germline V gene sequence: CDR1 MNHNY, CDR2 SVGAGI (reference sequence). This CDR3 region has 15 residues. The CDR3 loop reads CASSYSGQGRETQYF. The CDR3 nucleotides are TGTGCCAGCAGTTACTCGGGACAGGGGAGGGAGACCCAGTACTTC.

The rearrangement joins TRBV9 to TRBJ1-1, with a tentative D call TRBD1 (5 bases). V was clipped by 3 bases and J by 0 bases, with 9 bases between them. The germline V gene encodes CDR1 SGDLS and CDR2 YYNGEE. The CDR3 is made up of 14 amino acids. The CDR3 nucleotides are TGTGCCAGCAGCGCGACAGTCTTGAACACTGAAGCTTTCTTT. Translation: CASSATVLNTEAFF. Combining the CDR3 with reference TRBV9 and TRBJ1-1 gives the whole variable domain DSGVTQTPKHLITATGQRVTLRCSPRSGDLSVYWYQQSLDQGLQFLIQYYNGEERAKGNILERFSAQQFPDLHSELNLSSLELGDSALYFCASSATVLNTEAFFGQGTRLTVV.

This chain joins TRBV28 and TRBJ2-3; TRBD1 might be the D (5 bases). CDR3 length: 13 amino acids. Trimming took off 5 bases at V and 4 bases at J, with 10 bases between the two ends. Per germline, CDR1 MDHEN and CDR2 SYDVKM. The CDR3 protein is CASSRQGADTQYF. The CDR3 coding sequence is TGTGCCAGCAGTCGGCAGGGTGCAGATACGCAGTATTTT.

The chain carries TRBV5-1 and TRBJ2-1; 10 bases map to TRBD2. Unmatched junction bases numbered 7, after V lost 8 bases and J lost 2 bases. Germline CDR1 SGHRS, CDR2 YFSETQ. This CDR3 spans 15 amino acids. The CDR3 bases are TGCGCCAGTAGGACCGGGACTAGCGCCTACAATGAGCAGTTCTTC. This gives the protein CASRTGTSAYNEQFF. The full variable domain, completed using reference TRBV5-1 and TRBJ2-1, is KAGVTQTPRYLIKTRGQQVTLSCSPISGHRSVSWYQQTPGQGLQFLFEYFSETQRNKGNFPGRFSGRQFSNSRSEMNVSTLELGDSALYLCASRTGTSAYNEQFFGPGTRLTVL.

This clone was counted between two and nine times. The chain employs TRBV7-3 and TRBJ1-3; TRBD1 matches 8 bases. This CDR3 is 13 amino acids long. With 4 bases clipped from V and 8 bases from J, the junction kept 4 bases outside the gene matches. Germline lookup yields CDR1 SGHTA and CDR2 FQGTGA. The CDR3 bases are TGTGCCAGCAGCTCAGGACAGGGAGACACCATATATTTT. It is translated as CASSSGQGDTIYF. Based on the CDR3 plus reference TRBV7-3 and TRBJ1-3, the full variable domain is GAGVSQTPSNKVTEKGKYVELRCDPISGHTALYWYRQSLGQGPEFLIYFQGTGAADDSGLPNDRFFAVRPEGSVSTLKIQRTERGDSAVYLCASSSGQGDTIYFGEGSWLTVV.

This clone was detected once. The rearrangement joins TRBV19 to TRBJ2-7, with TRBD1 matching over 8 bases. J was trimmed by 3 bases and V by 3 bases; bases with no gene match: 4. Germline V CDR1 and CDR2: LNHDA, SQIVND (reference sequence). This CDR3 spans 14 amino acids. The CDR3 is CASSIGTGDYEQYF. The DNA for the CDR3 is TGTGCCAGTAGTATTGGGACAGGAGACTACGAGCAGTACTTC.

The chain joins TRBV4-2 to TRBJ1-2, with no clear D. This CDR3 is 13 amino acids long. The germline V gene has CDR1 LGHNA and CDR2 YNFKEQ. Between the trimmed V and J ends, which lost 0 bases and 8 bases, there was a span of 10 bases. CDR3 coding DNA: TGTGCCAGCAGCCAAGATGAGGGAAGAGGCTACACCTTC. The encoded protein is CASSQDEGRGYTF.

This clone was counted a few times. The chain joins TRBV19 to TRBJ1-3, with D perhaps TRBD1 (6 bases). The CDR3 loop spans 15 amino acids. Germline CDR1 and CDR2: LNHDA and SQIVND (reference sequence). Trimming took off 8 bases at V and 0 bases at J, with 14 bases between the two ends. The CDR3 region has the DNA TGTGCCAGTTCCTACAGGGCCCCCTCTGGAAACACCATATATTTT. Translated: CASSYRAPSGNTIYF. Filled out from reference TRBV19 and TRBJ1-3, the complete variable domain reads DGGITQSPKYLFRKEGQNVTLSCEQNLNHDAMYWYRQDPGQGLRLIYYSQIVNDFQKGDIAEGYSVSREKKESFPLTVTSAQKNPTAFYLCASSYRAPSGNTIYFGEGSWLTVV.

The genes are TRBV19 and TRBJ2-3, with 12 bases lining up with TRBD2. Germline trimming cut 5 bases from V and 6 bases from J; bases unmatched to any gene: 12. Per the germline V gene, CDR1 is LNHDA and CDR2 is SQIVND (reference sequence). This CDR3 contains 17 residues. Here the CDR3 DNA reads TGTGCCAGTAGTGCCTGGGGTACTAGCGGGGGGCCTGATACGCAGTATTTT. This sequence encodes CASSAWGTSGGPDTQYF.

This rearrangement joins TRBV5-5 to TRBJ2-7; 9 bases line up with TRBD2. CDR1 and CDR2 (germline): SGHKS, YYEKEE (reference sequence). The CDR3 runs to 15 residues. Trimming at V came to 0 bases and at J to 2 bases, leaving 3 bases not matched to a gene. The CDR3 sequence is CASSLASSGAYEQYF. The CDR3 DNA reads as TGTGCCAGCAGCTTGGCTTCTAGCGGGGCCTACGAGCAGTACTTC.

The chain combines TRBV2 with TRBJ1-3; the match to TRBD1 covers 9 bases. V dropped 8 bases and J dropped 2; count of bases not matched to a gene: 7. Germline V gene lookup returns CDR1 SNHLY and CDR2 FYNNEI. The CDR3 has 15 amino acids. As DNA, the CDR3 is TGTGCCAGCGGGGAACAGGGGGCACCTGGAAACACCATATATTTT. Translating gives CASGEQGAPGNTIYF.